This TCR beta chain was documented in a study of blood T cell repertoires in COVID-19. Across the whole study: The origin of the acute and convalescent COVID-19 samples was the United States, Italy and Spain. Sources were T cells, B-cell-depleted T cells, or PBMCs; the material itself was cDNA or gDNA.

Germline CDR1 reads SGDLS; CDR2 reads YYNGEE. The CDR3 spans 21 residues. V was clipped by 4 bases and J by 6 bases; unmatched bases: 23. Original processing methods: The authors estimated nucleated cell counts from reference gene primer amplification. TCRdb's copy holds only in-frame clones and misses some; the assay was immunoSEQ multiplex PCR. Clone size and V and J calls were adopted from that table, with D and trimming inferred from the DNA. The sample yields over 200,000 clones, 80% to 85% seen once. This TCR derives from a human donor in a cohort sampled during active COVID-19. V is TRBV9 and J is TRBJ2-1; TRBD1 agrees at 12 bases. Sequences were obtained from peripheral blood. In nucleotides, the CDR3 is TGTGCCAGCAGCATCCCGGGTACCGGGACAGGGGGCGAAGGAGGGGCCAATGAGCAGTTCTTC. Amino acid sequence: CASSIPGTGTGGEGGANEQFF.